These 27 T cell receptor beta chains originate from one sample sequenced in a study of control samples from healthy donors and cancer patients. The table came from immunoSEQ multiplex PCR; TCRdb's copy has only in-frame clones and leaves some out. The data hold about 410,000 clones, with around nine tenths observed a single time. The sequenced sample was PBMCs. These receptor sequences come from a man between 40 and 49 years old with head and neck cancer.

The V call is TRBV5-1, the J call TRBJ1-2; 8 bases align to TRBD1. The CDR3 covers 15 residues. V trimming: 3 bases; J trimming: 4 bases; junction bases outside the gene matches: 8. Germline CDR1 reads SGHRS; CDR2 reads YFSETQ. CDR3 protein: CASSSGQGGRYGYTF. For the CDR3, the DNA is TGCGCCAGCAGCTCCGGACAGGGTGGCCGCTATGGCTACACCTTC.

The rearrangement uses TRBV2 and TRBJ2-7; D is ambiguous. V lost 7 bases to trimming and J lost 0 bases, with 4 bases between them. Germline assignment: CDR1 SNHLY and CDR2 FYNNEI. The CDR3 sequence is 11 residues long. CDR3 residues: CASTVSYEQYF. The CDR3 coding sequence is TGTGCCAGCACAGTCTCCTACGAGCAGTACTTC.

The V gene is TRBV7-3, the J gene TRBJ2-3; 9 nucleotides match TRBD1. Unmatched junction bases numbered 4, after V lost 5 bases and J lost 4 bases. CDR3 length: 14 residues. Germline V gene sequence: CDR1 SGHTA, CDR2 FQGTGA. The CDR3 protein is CASSQQGAADTQYF. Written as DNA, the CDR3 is TGTGCCAGCAGCCAACAGGGGGCCGCAGATACGCAGTATTTT.

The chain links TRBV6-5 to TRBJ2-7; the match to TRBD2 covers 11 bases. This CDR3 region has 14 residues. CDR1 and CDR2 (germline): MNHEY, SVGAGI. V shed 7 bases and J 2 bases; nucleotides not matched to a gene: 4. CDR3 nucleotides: TGTGCCAGCACCCCACTAGCGGGAGCCTACGAGCAGTACTTC. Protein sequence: CASTPLAGAYEQYF.

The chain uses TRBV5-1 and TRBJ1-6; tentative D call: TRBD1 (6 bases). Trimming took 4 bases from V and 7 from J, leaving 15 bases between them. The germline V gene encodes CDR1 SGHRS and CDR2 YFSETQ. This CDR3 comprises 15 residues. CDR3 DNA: TGCGCCAGCAGCCCGTCCGGGGGGCCGAATTCACCCCTCCACTTT. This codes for CASSPSGGPNSPLHF.

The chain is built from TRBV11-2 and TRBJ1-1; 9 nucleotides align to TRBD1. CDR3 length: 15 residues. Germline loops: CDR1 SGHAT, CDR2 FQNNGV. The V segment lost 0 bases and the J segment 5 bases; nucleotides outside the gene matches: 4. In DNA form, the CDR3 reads TGTGCCAGCAGCTTAGATTCCGGGACAGGGACTGAAGCTTTCTTT. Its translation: CASSLDSGTGTEAFF. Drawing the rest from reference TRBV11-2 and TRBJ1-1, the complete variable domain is EAGVAQSPRYKIIEKRQSVAFWCNPISGHATLYWYQQILGQGPKLLIQFQNNGVVDDSQLPKDRFSAERLKGVDSTLKIQPAKLEDSAVYLCASSLDSGTGTEAFFGQGTRLTVV.

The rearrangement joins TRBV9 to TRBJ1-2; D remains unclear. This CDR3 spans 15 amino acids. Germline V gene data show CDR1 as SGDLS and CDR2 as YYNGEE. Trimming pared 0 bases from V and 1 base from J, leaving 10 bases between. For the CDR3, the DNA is TGTGCCAGCAGCGTAGGGAGCAGAGTTAACTATGGCTACACCTTC. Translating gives CASSVGSRVNYGYTF. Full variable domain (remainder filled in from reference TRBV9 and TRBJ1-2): DSGVTQTPKHLITATGQRVTLRCSPRSGDLSVYWYQQSLDQGLQFLIQYYNGEERAKGNILERFSAQQFPDLHSELNLSSLELGDSALYFCASSVGSRVNYGYTFGSGTRLTVV.

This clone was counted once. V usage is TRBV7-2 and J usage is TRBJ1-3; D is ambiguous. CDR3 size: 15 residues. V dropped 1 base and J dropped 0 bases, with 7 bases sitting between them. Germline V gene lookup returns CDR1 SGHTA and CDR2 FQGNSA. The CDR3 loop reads CASSLGSSSGNTIYF. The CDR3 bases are TGTGCCAGCAGCTTAGGCTCCTCCTCTGGAAACACCATATATTTT.

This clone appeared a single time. The CDR3 protein is CASSLAWGGADEQYF. The CDR3 nucleotides are TGTGCCAGCAGCTTGGCCTGGGGAGGAGCTGACGAGCAGTACTTC. V and J are TRBV5-6 and TRBJ2-7; TRBD2 is a possible D gene (6 bases). This CDR3 is built from 15 residues. Trimming shortened V by 0 bases and J by 5 bases, and 15 bases separated the two germline ends. Per germline, CDR1 SGHDT and CDR2 YYEEEE.

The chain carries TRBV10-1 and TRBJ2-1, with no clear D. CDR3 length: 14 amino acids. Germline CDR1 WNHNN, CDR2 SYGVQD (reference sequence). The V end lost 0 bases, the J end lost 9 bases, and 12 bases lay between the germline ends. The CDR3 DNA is TGCGCCAGCAGTGAGTCGTCCGTATCGCGTGAGCAGTTCTTC. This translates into CASSESSVSREQFF.

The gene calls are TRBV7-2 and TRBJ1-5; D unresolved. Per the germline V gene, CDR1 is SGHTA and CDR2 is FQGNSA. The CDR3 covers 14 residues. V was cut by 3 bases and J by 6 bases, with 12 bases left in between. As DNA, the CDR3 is TGTGCCAGCAGCTTTTGGGCGGCGGGTCAGCCCCAGCATTTT. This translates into CASSFWAAGQPQHF.

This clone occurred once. The CDR3 is CASSQGQGLPGELFF. In nucleotides, the CDR3 is TGCGCCAGCAGCCAGGGACAGGGCCTGCCCGGGGAGCTGTTTTTT. V usage is TRBV4-3 and J usage is TRBJ2-2, with 9 bases identical to TRBD1. This CDR3 has 15 residues. Germline V gene sequence: CDR1 LGHNA, CDR2 YSLEER. V was pared by 3 bases and J by 6 bases, with 5 bases of the junction left unmatched.

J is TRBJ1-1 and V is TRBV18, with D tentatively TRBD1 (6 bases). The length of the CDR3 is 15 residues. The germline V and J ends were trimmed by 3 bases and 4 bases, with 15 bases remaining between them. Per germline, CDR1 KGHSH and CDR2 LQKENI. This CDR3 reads CASSPSDSEGTEAFF. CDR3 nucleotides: TGTGCCAGCTCACCGTCGGACAGTGAAGGCACTGAAGCTTTCTTT.

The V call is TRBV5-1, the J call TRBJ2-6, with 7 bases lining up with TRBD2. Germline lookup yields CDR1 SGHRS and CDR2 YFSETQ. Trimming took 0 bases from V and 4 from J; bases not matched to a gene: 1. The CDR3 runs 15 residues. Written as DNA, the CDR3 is TGCGCCAGCAGCTTGGGGGGGGGAGGGGCCAACGTCCTGACTTTC. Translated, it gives CASSLGGGGANVLTF.

For the CDR3, the DNA is TGCAGCGTTGACCCGGGACAGGGGGCCTACGAGCAGTACTTC. Its translation is CSVDPGQGAYEQYF. The rearrangement joins TRBV29-1 to TRBJ2-7; TRBD1 matches at 11 bases. CDR3 length: 14 residues. J was trimmed by 2 bases and V by 3 bases; bases with no gene match: 3. CDR1 is SQVTM, CDR2 ANQGSEA, per germline.

CDR3 residues: CASRFGAYNSPLHF. CDR3 nucleotides: TGTGCCAGCAGGTTCGGGGCGTATAATTCACCCCTCCACTTT. The chain links TRBV28 to TRBJ1-6; the D gene is possibly TRBD1 (5 bases). This CDR3 is built from 14 residues. Germline-derived CDR1 and CDR2 are MDHEN and SYDVKM. Trimming shortened V by 6 bases and J by 4 bases, and 10 bases separated the two germline ends. The variable domain in full, completed from reference TRBV28 and TRBJ1-6, reads DVKVTQSSRYLVKRTGEKVFLECVQDMDHENMFWYRQDPGLGLRLIYFSYDVKMKEKGDIPEGYSVSREKKERFSLILESASTNQTSMYLCASRFGAYNSPLHFGNGTRLTVT.

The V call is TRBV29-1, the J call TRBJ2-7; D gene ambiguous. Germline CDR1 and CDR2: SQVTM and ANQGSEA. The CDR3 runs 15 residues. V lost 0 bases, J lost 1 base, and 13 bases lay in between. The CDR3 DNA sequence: TGCAGCGTTGAAGATCCCCGGACGGAATCCTACGAGCAGTACTTC. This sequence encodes CSVEDPRTESYEQYF.

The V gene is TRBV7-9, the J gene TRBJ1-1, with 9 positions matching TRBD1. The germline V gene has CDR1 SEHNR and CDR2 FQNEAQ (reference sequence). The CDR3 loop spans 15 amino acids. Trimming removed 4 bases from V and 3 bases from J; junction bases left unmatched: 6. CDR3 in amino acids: CASSSPGQGHTEAFF. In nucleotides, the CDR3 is TGTGCCAGCAGCTCGCCGGGACAGGGTCACACTGAAGCTTTCTTT.

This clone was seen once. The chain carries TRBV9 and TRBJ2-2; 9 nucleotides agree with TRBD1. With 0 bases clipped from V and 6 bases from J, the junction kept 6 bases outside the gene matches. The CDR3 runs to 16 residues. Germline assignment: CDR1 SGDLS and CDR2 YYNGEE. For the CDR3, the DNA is TGTGCCAGCAGCGTAGCGGGGGGACAGGGTGCCGGGGAGCTGTTTTTT. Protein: CASSVAGGQGAGELFF.

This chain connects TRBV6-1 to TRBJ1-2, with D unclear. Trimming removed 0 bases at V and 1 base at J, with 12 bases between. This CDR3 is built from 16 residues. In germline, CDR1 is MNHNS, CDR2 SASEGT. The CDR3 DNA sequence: TGTGCCAGCAGTGAAGCGCTAGGCAGGATTAACTATGGCTACACCTTC. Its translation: CASSEALGRINYGYTF.

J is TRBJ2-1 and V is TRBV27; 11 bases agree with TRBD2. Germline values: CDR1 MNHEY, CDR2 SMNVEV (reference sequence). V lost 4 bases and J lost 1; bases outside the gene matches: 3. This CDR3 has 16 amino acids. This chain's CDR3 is CASSWGLADSYNEQFF. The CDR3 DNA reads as TGTGCCAGCAGTTGGGGACTAGCGGATTCCTACAATGAGCAGTTCTTC.

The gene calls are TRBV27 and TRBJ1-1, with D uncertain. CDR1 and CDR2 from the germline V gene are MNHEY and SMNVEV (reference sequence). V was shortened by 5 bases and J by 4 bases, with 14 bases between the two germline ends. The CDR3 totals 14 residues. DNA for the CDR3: TGTGCCAGCAGTCTCCATCCGGGGAGCACTGAAGCTTTCTTT. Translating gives CASSLHPGSTEAFF.

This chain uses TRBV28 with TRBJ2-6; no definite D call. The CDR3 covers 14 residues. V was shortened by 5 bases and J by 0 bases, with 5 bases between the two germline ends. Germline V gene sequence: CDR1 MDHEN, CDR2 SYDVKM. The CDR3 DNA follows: TGTGCCAGCAGTAGGAGCTCTGGGGCCAACGTCCTGACTTTC. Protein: CASSRSSGANVLTF. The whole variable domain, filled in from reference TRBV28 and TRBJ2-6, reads DVKVTQSSRYLVKRTGEKVFLECVQDMDHENMFWYRQDPGLGLRLIYFSYDVKMKEKGDIPEGYSVSREKKERFSLILESASTNQTSMYLCASSRSSGANVLTFGAGSRLTVL.

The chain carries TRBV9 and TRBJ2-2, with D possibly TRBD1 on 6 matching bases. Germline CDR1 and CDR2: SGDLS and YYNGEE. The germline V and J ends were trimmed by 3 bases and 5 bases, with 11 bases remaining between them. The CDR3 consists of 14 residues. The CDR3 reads CASSGITGTGELFF. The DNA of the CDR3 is TGTGCCAGCAGCGGAATAACAGGGACCGGGGAGCTGTTTTTT.

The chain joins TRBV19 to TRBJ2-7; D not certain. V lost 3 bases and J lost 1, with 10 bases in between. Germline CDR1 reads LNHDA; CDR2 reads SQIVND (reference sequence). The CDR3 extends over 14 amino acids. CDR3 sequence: CASSIGGGSYEQYF. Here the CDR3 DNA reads TGTGCCAGTAGTATTGGTGGCGGATCCTACGAGCAGTACTTC. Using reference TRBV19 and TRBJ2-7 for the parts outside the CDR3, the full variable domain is DGGITQSPKYLFRKEGQNVTLSCEQNLNHDAMYWYRQDPGQGLRLIYYSQIVNDFQKGDIAEGYSVSREKKESFPLTVTSAQKNPTAFYLCASSIGGGSYEQYFGPGTRLTVT.

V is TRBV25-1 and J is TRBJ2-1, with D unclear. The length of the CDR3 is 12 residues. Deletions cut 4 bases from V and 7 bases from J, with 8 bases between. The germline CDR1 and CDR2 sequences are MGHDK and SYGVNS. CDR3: CASSAYRNEQFF. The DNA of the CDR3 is TGTGCCAGCAGTGCTTATAGGAATGAGCAGTTCTTC.

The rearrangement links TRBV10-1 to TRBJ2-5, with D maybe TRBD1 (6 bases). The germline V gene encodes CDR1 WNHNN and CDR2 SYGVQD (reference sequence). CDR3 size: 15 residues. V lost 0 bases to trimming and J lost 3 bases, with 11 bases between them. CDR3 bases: TGCGCCAGCAGTGAGTCGGGGACAAAGAAAGAGACCCAGTACTTC. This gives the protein CASSESGTKKETQYF.